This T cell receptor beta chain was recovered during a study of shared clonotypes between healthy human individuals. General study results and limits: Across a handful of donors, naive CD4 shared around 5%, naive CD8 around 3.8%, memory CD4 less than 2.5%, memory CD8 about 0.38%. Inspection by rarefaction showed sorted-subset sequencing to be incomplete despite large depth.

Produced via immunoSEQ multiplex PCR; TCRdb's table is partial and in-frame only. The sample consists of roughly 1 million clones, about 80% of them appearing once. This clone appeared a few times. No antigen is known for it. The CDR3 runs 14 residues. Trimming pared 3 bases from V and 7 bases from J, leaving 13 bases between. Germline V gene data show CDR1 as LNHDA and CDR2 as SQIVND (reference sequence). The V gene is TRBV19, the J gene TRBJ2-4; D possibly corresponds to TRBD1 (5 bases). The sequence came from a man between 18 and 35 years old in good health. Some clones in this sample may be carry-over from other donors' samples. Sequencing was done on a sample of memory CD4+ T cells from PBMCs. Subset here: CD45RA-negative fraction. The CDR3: CASSISRGWNIQYF. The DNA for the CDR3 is TGTGCCAGTAGTATCTCTAGGGGATGGAACATTCAGTACTTC.